The clone carrying this TCR beta chain was seen a handful of times. The antigen is unknown. Deletions cut 2 bases from V and 7 bases from J, with 21 bases between. The germline CDR1 and CDR2 sequences are SGHTA and FQGNSA. This CDR3 contains 17 residues. MiXCR was run by TCRdb on the RT-PCR reads, yielding one entry per CDR3 protein. The table includes a few hundred thousand distinct CDR3 sequences, approximately 15% detected once. This sample stems from a study of response to subunit inactivated influenza vaccine. Study outcomes and limitations: After each seasonal influenza vaccination, few new T cells are recruited, the authors suggested.

The chain recombines TRBV7-2 with TRBJ2-1, with D perhaps matching TRBD2 (5 bases). The sample in question was PBMCs from blood, obtained approximately 12 days after vaccination. This receptor was taken from a man between 45 and 60 years old who received an inactivated influenza vaccine. The CDR3 nucleotides read TGTGCCAGCAGCTTATTGGGTCAGGACTTCCCTCGGAATGAGCAGTTCTTC. Its protein is CASSLLGQDFPRNEQFF.